A single sample gave rise to the 16 T cell receptor beta chains below, sequenced in a study of breast tumors, draining lymph nodes, adjacent tissues. Breast cancer patients provided tissue from their axillary draining lymph nodes. In TCRdb, the multiplex PCR reads were re-called with MiXCR into one record per CDR3 protein. The table has roughly 80,000 distinct CDR3 sequences, approximately 19% seen once. The sequenced sample consisted of axillary lymph node tissue. These receptors originate from a female donor with breast cancer. Some clones in this sample may be carry-over from other donors' samples.

The rearrangement links TRBV3-2 to TRBJ2-5; the table names TRBD2, a call not compared with the DNA. TRBV3-2 is reported as a pseudogene. This CDR3 comprises 16 residues. The CDR3 sequence is CASSQDVAEPQETQYF. The CDR3 DNA follows: TGTGCCAGCAGCCAAGATGTAGCGGAGCCCCAAGAGACCCAGTACTTC.

A remark on this clonotype: The germline gene is not matched at one end of the junction; a read error may be the cause. V gene TRBV2 combines with J gene TRBJ1-6; D uncertain. Per the germline V gene, CDR1 is SNHLY and CDR2 is FYNNEI. CDR3 size: 14 residues. CDR3 DNA: TGTGCCAGCAGTCTAGGGAGGGCTGGCTCACCCTTCCACTTT. This sequence encodes CASSLGRAGSPFHF.

This clonotype has ten or more counts. V usage is TRBV12-3 or TRBV12-4 and J usage is TRBJ1-6; a weak D match, TRBD1 (5 bases). Trimming left V 1 base short and J 6 bases short, with 7 bases between. This CDR3 spans 14 amino acids. CDR3 amino acids: CASSLGRGNSPLHF. CDR3 coding DNA: TGTGCCAGCAGTTTAGGGAGGGGTAATTCACCCCTCCACTTT.

The sample holds a few counts of this clonotype. One base away lies a much larger clone, so this may be a sequencing read error. The DNA for the CDR3 is TGCAGTGCTAGAGCCTTAGCGGGGTCACCCTACGGGCAGTACTTC. Protein product: CSARALAGSPYGQYF. J is TRBJ2-7 and V is TRBV20-1, with 8 bases fitting TRBD2. This CDR3 has 15 amino acids. Germline lookup yields CDR1 DFQATT and CDR2 SNEGSKA (reference sequence).

This sequence joins TRBV6-1 and TRBJ2-1; tentatively, D is TRBD1 (6 bases). In germline, CDR1 is MNHNS, CDR2 SASEGT. V was shortened by 6 bases and J by 0 bases, with 18 bases between the two germline ends. The length of the CDR3 is 17 residues. The CDR3 bases are TGTGCCAGCAGCGGAACAGGGAATCATGGCTCCTACAATGAGCAGTTCTTC. Protein sequence: CASSGTGNHGSYNEQFF.

This clonotype was counted ten times or more. V is TRBV20-1 and J is TRBJ1-2, with a tentative D call TRBD1 (5 bases). The CDR3 loop spans 11 amino acids. The V and J ends lost 7 bases and 10 bases respectively, with 16 bases between them. In germline, CDR1 is DFQATT, CDR2 SNEGSKA (reference sequence). This CDR3 is CSVLSRDVYTF. The CDR3 nucleotides are TGCAGTGTACTGTCCCGGGACGTCTACACCTTC.

In its sample, this clonotype was seen many times. This sequence joins TRBV19 and TRBJ1-5; D is unclear. V was trimmed by 7 bases and J by 7 bases, leaving 11 bases between them. Germline CDR1 is LNHDA and CDR2 is SQIVND (reference sequence). CDR3 size: 12 residues. The CDR3 loop is CASKLVNQPQHF. The CDR3 DNA follows: TGTGCCAGTAAATTGGTTAACCAGCCCCAGCATTTT.

In its sample, this clonotype was seen many times. The chain employs TRBV30 and TRBJ2-7, with unresolved D. The CDR3 extends over 13 amino acids. Trimming cost V 1 base and J 5 bases, with 12 bases left between them. The germline V gene encodes CDR1 GTSNPN and CDR2 SVGIG (reference sequence). CDR3: CAWSAHRLNEQYF. The CDR3 region has the DNA TGTGCCTGGAGTGCACACCGTCTCAACGAGCAGTACTTC.

This clonotype was observed many times. The V gene is TRBV5-1, the J gene TRBJ2-5, with D hard to call. The germline V gene has CDR1 SGHRS and CDR2 YFSETQ. Trimming took 4 bases from V and 2 from J, leaving 15 bases between them. The CDR3 has 15 amino acids. CDR3 residues: CASSPRTNTQETQYF. The CDR3 DNA reads TGCGCCAGCAGCCCTAGGACGAATACTCAAGAGACCCAGTACTTC.

This clonotype appeared a few times. V is TRBV6-1 and J is TRBJ2-4, with TRBD2 as a possible D gene (5 bases). Germline assignment: CDR1 MNHNS and CDR2 SASEGT. Trimming took 11 bases from V and 1 from J, leaving 12 bases between them. The CDR3 has 13 amino acids. CDR3 sequence: CAAFGLAKNIQYF. The CDR3 DNA sequence: TGTGCCGCCTTCGGACTTGCCAAAAACATTCAGTACTTC.

This clonotype was seen repeatedly, ten times or more. V gene TRBV10-3 combines with J gene TRBJ2-3, with unresolved D. Germline V gene data show CDR1 as ENHRY and CDR2 as SYGVKD. V gave up 3 bases and J gave up 4 bases, with 11 bases separating them. This CDR3 region has 14 residues. CDR3 region: CAISDAGTPDTQYF. The CDR3 region has the DNA TGTGCCATCAGTGATGCCGGCACCCCAGATACGCAGTATTTT.

This clonotype was detected only a few times. The genes are TRBV5-1 and TRBJ2-5, with 8 nucleotides matching TRBD2. The CDR3 runs 16 residues. Germline lookup yields CDR1 SGHRS and CDR2 YFSETQ. V shed 3 bases and J 4 bases; nucleotides not matched to a gene: 11. The CDR3 coding sequence is TGCGCCAGCAGCTCGGCGTTTAGCGGGAAGGGAGAGACCCAGTACTTC. It encodes CASSSAFSGKGETQYF.

This clonotype was seen many times. The gene calls are TRBV27 and TRBJ2-5, with TRBD2 as a possible D gene (6 bases). The germline V gene encodes CDR1 MNHEY and CDR2 SMNVEV (reference sequence). There are 15 residues in the CDR3. V shed 6 bases and J shed 2 bases, with 16 bases lying between them. The CDR3: CASSSIAELQETQYF. The CDR3 DNA sequence: TGTGCCAGCAGCTCTATAGCGGAACTACAAGAGACCCAGTACTTC.

This clonotype was counted at least ten times. The chain is built from TRBV19 and TRBJ2-5, with TRBD1 as a possible D gene (6 bases). CDR1 is LNHDA, CDR2 SQIVND, per germline (reference sequence). This CDR3 has 14 amino acids. Trimming pared 5 bases from V and 5 bases from J, leaving 15 bases between. In DNA form, the CDR3 reads TGTGCCAGTAGTCCCCCACAGGGATTCGAGACCCAGTACTTC. Translation: CASSPPQGFETQYF.

This clonotype was counted ten times or more. The chain has TRBV5-4 and TRBJ2-3; the match to TRBD2 covers 12 bases. The CDR3 spans 14 residues. Germline CDR1 reads SGHNT; CDR2 reads YYREEE (reference sequence). Germline trimming cut 5 bases from V and 5 bases from J; bases unmatched to any gene: 3. CDR3 in DNA: TGTGCCAGCAGGACTAGCGGGAGAGTAGATACGCAGTATTTT. It encodes CASRTSGRVDTQYF.

This clonotype was found many times. The genes are TRBV12-3 or TRBV12-4 and TRBJ2-3; TRBD2 matches 13 bases. CDR3 length: 17 residues. Germline trimming cut 3 bases from V and 8 bases from J; bases unmatched to any gene: 11. The CDR3 is CASSFQPGLAGSGTQYF. CDR3 in DNA: TGTGCCAGCAGTTTCCAGCCGGGACTAGCGGGAAGTGGTACGCAGTATTTT.